This T cell receptor beta chain was documented in a study of T cells in Graves' hyperthyroidism and ophthalmopathy. At least ten counts were recorded for this clonotype. The TCR beta CDR3 regions underwent amplification using RNA transcripts as the source. HTBI primers were employed in a first-round RT-PCR of the TCR CDR3. Each CDR3 protein is one row after TCRdb ran MiXCR on the multiplex PCR reads. The repertoire holds 650,000 to 850,000 distinct CDR3 sequences, 18% seen once, with approximately 15% in the top ten. V gave up 0 bases and J gave up 5 bases; unmatched junction bases: 8. This CDR3 is 16 amino acids long. Germline lookup yields CDR1 LGHDT and CDR2 YNNKEL (reference sequence).

The sequence was obtained from a woman in her fifties or sixties with Graves' hyperthyroidism that later progressed to Graves' ophthalmopathy. Material for sequencing was blood. The rearrangement uses TRBV3-1 and TRBJ2-3; 7 nucleotides line up with TRBD2. The chain's CDR3 is CASSQERTGGRDTQYF. The CDR3 coding sequence is TGTGCCAGCAGCCAAGAAAGGACGGGGGGTAGAGATACGCAGTATTTT.